Following are 3 T cell receptor beta chains from one sample sequenced in a study of post-analysis software for immune sequencing data. The study's findings and limits: Controls had lower frequencies than patients of about 5 TRBV segments, which included TRBV5-6, TRBV5-1 and TRBV20-1.

The antigens for these receptors are not known. Libraries were made from TCR beta cDNA, and they carried unique molecular identifiers. TCRdb passed the PCR reads through MiXCR, listing each CDR3 protein once. The sample carries a few hundred thousand distinct CDR3 sequences, around 40% recorded once. The sequenced material came from blood. These receptors originate from a girl under 18 with multiple sclerosis.

This clonotype was seen a single time. This rearrangement joins TRBV7-9 to TRBJ2-1; 7 nucleotides align to TRBD2. There are 15 residues in the CDR3. Germline V gene lookup returns CDR1 SEHNR and CDR2 FQNEAQ (reference sequence). J was trimmed by 6 bases and V by 5 bases; bases with no gene match: 10. In DNA, the CDR3 is TGTGCCAGCAGCGCATCCAGTCTAGCGGCCAATGAGCAGTTCTTC. It translates to CASSASSLAANEQFF. The whole variable domain, filled in from reference TRBV7-9 and TRBJ2-1, reads DTGVSQNPRHKITKRGQNVTFRCDPISEHNRLYWYRQTLGQGPEFLTYFQNEAQLEKSRLLSDRFSAERPKGSFSTLEIQRTEQGDSAMYLCASSASSLAANEQFFGPGTRLTVL.

This clonotype was found a few times. The chain employs TRBV12-3 or TRBV12-4 and TRBJ1-5; TRBD1 is a possible D gene (6 bases). CDR3 length: 12 residues. Trimming took 8 bases from V and 3 from J, leaving 8 bases between them. The DNA of the CDR3 is TGTGCCAGCCGGGGGCCCAATCAGCCCCAGCATTTT. Translated: CASRGPNQPQHF.

In this sample, this clonotype turned up a few times. The genes are TRBV12-3 or TRBV12-4 and TRBJ2-7; possible D gene TRBD2, 7 bases. Trimming pared 1 base from V and 6 bases from J, leaving 13 bases between. The CDR3 totals 14 residues. CDR3 coding DNA: TGTGCCAGCAGTTTAGTGGGGGGGCGCGCCGAGCAGTACTTC. It translates to CASSLVGGRAEQYF.